This T cell receptor beta chain came from a study of post-analysis software for immune sequencing data. Across the whole study: Recorded disease courses covered relapsing-remitting, secondary progressive and progressive-relapsing multiple sclerosis. Some patients had no subtype annotation.

This clonotype was observed a few times. Each TCR beta cDNA library carried unique molecular identifiers. From approximately 0.95 to 9.8 million T cells, 400,000 to 550,000 cDNA molecules were obtained. TCRdb recomputed calls from the PCR reads with MiXCR, one row per CDR3 protein. The repertoire holds a few hundred thousand distinct CDR3 sequences, over 30% seen once, with approximately 7.1% in the top ten. The source of this sequence is a girl aged 2 to 9 with multiple sclerosis. The sample comprised blood.

CDR3 nucleotides: TGTGCCAGCAGTTTATTTGCGCAGGGGACTGGCTACACCTTC. This codes for CASSLFAQGTGYTF. J is TRBJ1-2 and V is TRBV27; the D gene is possibly TRBD1 (6 bases). CDR1 and CDR2 from the germline V gene are MNHEY and SMNVEV (reference sequence). This CDR3 has 14 amino acids. The ends were cut back, 1 base at V and 7 bases at J, with 13 bases in the middle.